The 5 T cell receptor beta chains presented below share a single source sample, sequenced in a study of OX40 agonist ivuxolimab in advanced cancers. Assay: immunoSEQ multiplex PCR; the TCRdb copy retains only in-frame clones and omits some. The sample shows tens of thousands of clones, around nine tenths of them seen only once. The sample consisted of CD4+ or CD8+ T cells sorted from blood, taken in a trial of the OX40 agonist ivuxolimab. Source of these receptors: an adult with an advanced solid tumor such as melanoma, head and neck, liver or kidney cancer.

V gene TRBV5-1 combines with J gene TRBJ2-7; the D is unclear. CDR3 length: 15 amino acids. V lost 0 bases and J lost 4, with 14 bases in between. The V gene's germline CDR1 is SGHRS and CDR2 YFSETQ. The CDR3 bases are TGCGCCAGCAGCTTGGACCCCACACCAGGATACGAGCAGTACTTC. Its translation: CASSLDPTPGYEQYF.

The gene calls are TRBV5-1 and TRBJ2-7; the D gene could be TRBD1 or TRBD2 (5 bases each). The CDR3 totals 16 residues. V lost 1 base and J lost 0, with 14 bases in between. CDR1 SGHRS and CDR2 YFSETQ come from the germline V gene. DNA of the CDR3: TGCGCCAGCAGCTTGCAGGGTATGGGAGACTCCTACGAGCAGTACTTC. It yields the protein CASSLQGMGDSYEQYF.

The J gene is TRBJ2-5, the V gene TRBV27; 8 bases line up with TRBD1. CDR1 is MNHEY, CDR2 SMNVEV, per germline (reference sequence). V trimming: 4 bases; J trimming: 5 bases; junction bases outside the gene matches: 12. This CDR3 spans 16 amino acids. The CDR3 protein is CASSSLGRGLLETQYF. CDR3 nucleotides: TGTGCCAGCAGTTCACTTGGCAGGGGGCTGTTGGAGACCCAGTACTTC.

The rearrangement links TRBV7-2 to TRBJ1-2; D not resolved. Germline CDR1 is SGHTA and CDR2 is FQGNSA. V was cut by 0 bases and J by 4 bases, with 12 bases left in between. The CDR3 length is 15 residues. The CDR3 loop reads CASSLAGIVGYGYTF. CDR3 sequence (DNA): TGTGCCAGCAGCTTAGCAGGCATCGTTGGCTATGGCTACACCTTC.

V and J are TRBV5-4 and TRBJ1-5; D is uncertain. Trimming stripped 0 bases from V and 5 bases from J, with 9 bases between. The CDR3 extends over 14 amino acids. Germline CDR1 is SGHNT and CDR2 is YYREEE (reference sequence). CDR3 in amino acids: CASSLGGADQPQHF. The CDR3 DNA is TGTGCCAGCAGCTTGGGGGGAGCAGATCAGCCCCAGCATTTT. The entire variable domain, with the rest obtained from reference TRBV5-4 and TRBJ1-5, is as follows: ETGVTQSPTHLIKTRGQQVTLRCSSQSGHNTVSWYQQALGQGPQFIFQYYREEENGRGNFPPRFSGLQFPNYSSELNVNALELDDSALYLCASSLGGADQPQHFGDGTRLSIL.